The 8 T cell receptor beta chains given below trace back to one sample, sequenced in a study of blood T cell repertoires in COVID-19. Measured with immunoSEQ multiplex PCR; TCRdb has only the in-frame clones, and not every one. The table includes about 120,000 clones, 60% to 85% detected once. The specimen was peripheral blood. Receptors were obtained from a man between 70 and 80 years old with acute or convalescent COVID-19.

This sequence joins TRBV2 and TRBJ1-1; 7 bases align to TRBD1. V was clipped by 0 bases and J by 3 bases; unmatched bases: 1. Germline CDR1 and CDR2: SNHLY and FYNNEI. The CDR3 length is 14 residues. DNA for the CDR3: TGTGCCAGCAGTGAAGCGAGGGGGCACACTGAAGCTTTCTTT. This translates into CASSEARGHTEAFF.

V and J are TRBV6-2 or TRBV6-3 and TRBJ2-7; 9 nucleotides line up with TRBD1. Losses at the gene ends were 4 bases for V and 4 bases for J; bases not matched to a gene: 8. Germline V gives CDR1 MNHEY, CDR2 SVGEGT. CDR3 size: 15 residues. The CDR3, as DNA: TGTGCCAGCAGTTGGCCCGGGACAGGGCGGTACGAGCAGTACTTC. It translates to CASSWPGTGRYEQYF.

The rearrangement uses TRBV4-1 and TRBJ1-2; 10 nucleotides match TRBD1. Germline values: CDR1 MGHRA, CDR2 YSYEKL. This CDR3 is built from 14 residues. V shed 1 base and J 8 bases; nucleotides not matched to a gene: 4. CDR3 nucleotides: TGCGCCAGCAGCCAAGGACAGGGGGCGTTAGGCTACACCTTC. The encoded protein is CASSQGQGALGYTF.

This clone was counted between two and nine times. The CDR3 DNA is TGTGCCAGCAGCTTTCGGAGGGTCGGGGCCAACGTCCTGACTTTC. Translated, it gives CASSFRRVGANVLTF. The chain combines TRBV7-9 with TRBJ2-6; weak D call: TRBD2 (6 bases). Trimming removed 3 bases from V and 4 bases from J, with 10 bases in between. Germline V gene sequence: CDR1 SEHNR, CDR2 FQNEAQ (reference sequence). The CDR3 loop spans 15 amino acids.

This chain joins TRBV6-2 or TRBV6-3 and TRBJ1-1, with D uncertain. The CDR3 is made up of 15 amino acids. Germline-derived CDR1 and CDR2 are MNHEY and SVGEGT. V lost 2 bases and J lost 0, with 10 bases in between. CDR3 region: CASSYKRVMNTEAFF. CDR3 DNA sequence: TGTGCCAGCAGTTACAAGCGGGTAATGAACACTGAAGCTTTCTTT.

The rearrangement joins TRBV6-5 to TRBJ2-1; perhaps TRBD2 as D (6 bases). V was clipped by 0 bases and J by 2 bases, with 8 bases between them. The CDR3 consists of 15 residues. Germline assignment: CDR1 MNHEY and CDR2 SVGAGI. The CDR3 DNA is TGTGCCAGCAGTTACTCGTCGGGAGCCTACAATGAGCAGTTCTTC. It translates to CASSYSSGAYNEQFF.

This clone was observed a few times. This chain joins TRBV19 and TRBJ2-7; TRBD1 is a possible D gene (6 bases). CDR1 and CDR2 (germline): LNHDA, SQIVND (reference sequence). The CDR3 length is 12 residues. V was clipped by 6 bases and J by 3 bases, with 9 bases between them. CDR3 sequence (DNA): TGTGCCAGTAGATCACAGGGCTACGAGCAGTACTTC. Its translation: CASRSQGYEQYF.

V and J are TRBV7-9 and TRBJ1-1, with D perhaps TRBD1 (5 bases). The CDR3 runs to 12 residues. With 10 bases removed from V and 4 bases from J, the gap between germline ends came to 13 bases. The V gene's germline CDR1 is SEHNR and CDR2 FQNEAQ (reference sequence). CDR3: CATQAGGTEAFF. The CDR3 bases are TGTGCCACCCAGGCGGGGGGCACTGAAGCTTTCTTT. Looking up the rest from reference TRBV7-9 and TRBJ1-1 gives the full variable domain: DTGVSQNPRHKITKRGQNVTFRCDPISEHNRLYWYRQTLGQGPEFLTYFQNEAQLEKSRLLSDRFSAERPKGSFSTLEIQRTEQGDSAMYLCATQAGGTEAFFGQGTRLTVV.